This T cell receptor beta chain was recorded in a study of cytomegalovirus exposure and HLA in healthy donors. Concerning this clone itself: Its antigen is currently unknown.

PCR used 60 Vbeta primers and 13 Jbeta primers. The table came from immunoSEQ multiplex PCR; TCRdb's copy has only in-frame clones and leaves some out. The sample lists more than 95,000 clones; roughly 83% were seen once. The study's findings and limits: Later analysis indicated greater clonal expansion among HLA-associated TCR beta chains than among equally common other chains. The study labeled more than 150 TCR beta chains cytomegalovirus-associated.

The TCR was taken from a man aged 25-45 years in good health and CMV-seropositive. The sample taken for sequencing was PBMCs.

The CDR3 nucleotides read TGTGCCTGGGGACAGGGTTTGACAGATACGCAGTATTTT. Translation gives CAWGQGLTDTQYF. The chain has TRBV30 and TRBJ2-3, with TRBD1 matching over 8 bases. The trim removed 5 bases at V and 3 bases at J, leaving 4 bases unmatched. CDR3 length equals 13 residues. Per germline, CDR1 GTSNPN and CDR2 SVGIG (reference sequence).